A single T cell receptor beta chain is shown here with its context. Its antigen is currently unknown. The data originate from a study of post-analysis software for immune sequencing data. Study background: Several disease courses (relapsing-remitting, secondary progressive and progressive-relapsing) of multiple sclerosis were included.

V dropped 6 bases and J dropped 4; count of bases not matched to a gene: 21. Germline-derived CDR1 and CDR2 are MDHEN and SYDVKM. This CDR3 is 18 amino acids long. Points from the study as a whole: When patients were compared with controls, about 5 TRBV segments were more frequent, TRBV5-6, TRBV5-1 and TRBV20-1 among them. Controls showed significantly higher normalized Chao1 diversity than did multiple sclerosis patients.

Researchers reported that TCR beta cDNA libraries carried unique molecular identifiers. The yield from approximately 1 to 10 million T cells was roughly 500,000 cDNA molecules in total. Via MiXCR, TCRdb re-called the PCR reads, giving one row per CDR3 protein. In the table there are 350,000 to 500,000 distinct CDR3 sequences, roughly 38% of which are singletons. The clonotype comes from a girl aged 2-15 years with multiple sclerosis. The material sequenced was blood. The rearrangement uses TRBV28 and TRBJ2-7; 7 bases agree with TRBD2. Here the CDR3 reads CASRLGGVPGLTKYEQYF. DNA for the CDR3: TGTGCCAGCAGACTTGGCGGTGTCCCGGGACTAACTAAGTACGAGCAGTACTTC.